This entry features one T cell receptor beta chain sequence. This specimen belongs to a study of beta chain features in type 1 diabetes. Per the germline V gene, CDR1 is LNHDA and CDR2 is SQIVND (reference sequence). The V gene lost 4 bases and the J gene lost 4 bases, with 14 bases spanning the gap. This CDR3 is built from 15 residues. The isolated RNA, all of it, was reverse transcribed, so expressed TCRB transcripts were what got sequenced. Data came from immunoSEQ multiplex PCR; TCRdb stores just in-frame clones and leaves some out. The sample carries 140,000 to 150,000 clones, around 9.3% recorded once. Every donor provided one heparinised blood draw, which averaged approximately 100 mL. CD4+ naive, central memory, regulatory and stem cell-like memory cells were sorted via CD45RO/CCR7/CD25/CD127/CD95/CD27.

The origin of this receptor is a man younger than 35 in good health. Sample: naive CD4+ T cells from blood. The chain uses TRBV19 and TRBJ2-1, with TRBD2 as a possible D gene (6 bases). The CDR3 coding sequence is TGTGCCAGTAGTAGGTCCCGGGACTTTTACAATGAGCAGTTCTTC. Its translation: CASSRSRDFYNEQFF. Using reference TRBV19 and TRBJ2-1 for the parts outside the CDR3, the full variable domain is DGGITQSPKYLFRKEGQNVTLSCEQNLNHDAMYWYRQDPGQGLRLIYYSQIVNDFQKGDIAEGYSVSREKKESFPLTVTSAQKNPTAFYLCASSRSRDFYNEQFFGPGTRLTVL.